This T cell receptor beta chain came from a study of T cell responses to AZD1222 COVID-19 vaccine (dated by TCRdb to the early 2020s). Context from the whole study: A total of 240 or so trial participants underwent TCR sequencing, of whom 207 had received two doses of AZD1222 and 26 had received two doses of the MenACWY control vaccine. Trial participants were enrolled by age into 18-55, 56-69 and 70-plus year subgroups, with approximately 150, 30 and 60 TCR-sequenced participants respectively.

A remark on this clone: What this receptor recognizes is not known. No much larger clone exists at a distance of one base, and base qualities are not known.

The CDR3 regions of human TCRbeta chains were analyzed by immunosequencing. In the original analysis: Repertoire TCRs were checked for matches against a reference library of SARS-CoV-2-specific TCRs that had been generated using the MIRA antigen-specificity platform. Breadth meant the fraction of unique TCRs that were SARS-CoV-2-associated, whereas depth meant the fraction of total T cells that were SARS-CoV-2-associated. Using the MIRA data, each spike-specific TCR was assigned both to the spike region to which the TCR was reactive and to a CD4 or CD8 class. Log10-transformed breadth and depth values were compared by one-way ANOVA with Sidak's multiple comparisons tests. As stored in TCRdb, this immuneACCESS dataset retains in-frame rearrangements with V and J assigned. A fraction of the clones does not appear; measured against another copy, unresolved V genes explain less than half of the discrepancy, and the remainder lacks a known reason. The V and J calls and the clone size are those of that table, but D and trimming were determined from the DNA. The table for this sample lists 140,000 to 150,000 clones; 88% of them were counted only once. 5% to 5.5% of the sample is taken by the ten largest.

The CDR3 goes from the cysteine to the phenylalanine over 15 residues. Just the 45-base CDR3 DNA is kept, in frame starting at base 1. Trimming leaves V shorter by 5 bases and J shorter by 1 base, with the junction holding 5 bases beyond the gene matches. According to the germline V gene (reference sequence), CDR1 reads SGHNT and CDR2 reads YYREEE. Study-wide findings and limitations: In the small 56-69-year group, the increase in depth fell short of significance, most likely because of low power. Reportedly, close to half of the unique spike-specific TCRs recognized epitopes lying outside the regions that are mutated in the B.1.351 and B.1.1.7 variants. A significant rise in spike-specific TCR breadth and depth was observed after two AZD1222 doses relative to day 0 and relative to MenACWY recipients. No day 14 peak-response samples were available, so repertoires were characterized only after the peak T cell response. The vaccine-associated CD4 TCRs covered the entire spike protein, and the dominant responses fell in regions 160-218 and 743-854. Only a handful of AZD1222 recipients were SARS-CoV-2 seropositive at baseline, limiting conclusions about previously exposed vaccinees. Participants were mostly white British and included more females than males, and it was suggested by the authors that clonal diversity may have been underestimated.

Per the publication, the time point label means: about 28 days (+/-7) after the second vaccine dose. The treatment or condition label here, explained by the study, means: meningococcal conjugate vaccine given as trial control. Vaccinee samples were obtained from the UK trials COV001 and COV002, which included a single-blind randomized controlled phase 2/3 trial of AZD1222 (ChAdOx1 nCoV-19) in healthy adults. For TCRbeta chain sequencing, PBMC samples were collected from trial participants at day 0 and at day 28 after the second dose. The starting material was peripheral blood, obtained 28 days after the second dose of the MenACWY control vaccine. In this chain, TRBV5-4 is recombined with TRBJ2-2; 7 nucleotides in the junction match TRBD2. This TCR was recovered from an adult who received the MenACWY meningococcal vaccine as a control. The nucleotide sequence reads TGTGCCAGCAGTCGTGCTAGCGGGAACACCGGGGAGCTGTTTTTT. Translated, this gives CASSRASGNTGELFF.